These 27 T cell receptor beta chains came from one sample sequenced in a study of blood T cell repertoires in COVID-19. Repertoires were generated with immunoSEQ multiplex PCR, while TCRdb's copy carries only in-frame clones and drops some. The table has 85,000 to 100,000 clones, 84% seen once. Sequencing used peripheral blood. The receptors here all came from a human donor in a cohort sampled during active COVID-19.

The rearrangement joins TRBV11-2 to TRBJ2-7; TRBD2 might be the D (6 bases). The CDR3 runs to 13 residues. Germline V gene sequence: CDR1 SGHAT, CDR2 FQNNGV. V shed 4 bases and J shed 7 bases, with 14 bases lying between them. The DNA of the CDR3 is TGTGCCAGCAGCTCCCAGGCGGCGGGGGAGCAGTACTTC. Translated, it gives CASSSQAAGEQYF. The variable domain in full, completed from reference TRBV11-2 and TRBJ2-7, reads EAGVAQSPRYKIIEKRQSVAFWCNPISGHATLYWYQQILGQGPKLLIQFQNNGVVDDSQLPKDRFSAERLKGVDSTLKIQPAKLEDSAVYLCASSSQAAGEQYFGPGTRLTVT.

This chain connects TRBV3-1 (or the pseudogene TRBV3-2) to TRBJ2-2; TRBD1 matches 7 bases. There are 14 residues in the CDR3. Losses at the gene ends were 1 base for V and 7 bases for J; bases not matched to a gene: 3. Germline CDR1 is LGHDT and CDR2 is YNNKEL (reference sequence). The CDR3 region has the DNA TGTGCCAGCAGCCAAGTTACAGGGGTCGGGGAGCTGTTTTTT. Encoded protein: CASSQVTGVGELFF.

V usage is TRBV4-2 and J usage is TRBJ1-4; D might be TRBD1 (6 bases). The CDR3 extends over 17 amino acids. CDR1 and CDR2 from the germline V gene are LGHNA and YNFKEQ. V dropped 0 bases and J dropped 4 bases, with 15 bases sitting between them. The CDR3 DNA reads TGTGCCAGCAGCCAAGATTTCCCAGGGGCTGATAATGAAAAACTGTTTTTT. Translation gives CASSQDFPGADNEKLFF.

The chain is built from TRBV5-1 and TRBJ2-1, with 8 bases fitting TRBD1. The CDR3 sequence is 13 residues long. Germline V gene data show CDR1 as SGHRS and CDR2 as YFSETQ. J gave up 9 bases and V 3 bases, and 5 bases lay outside the gene matches. The CDR3 DNA reads TGCGCCAGCAGCTCGGGACAGGCAGCTGAGCAGTTCTTC. Residues: CASSSGQAAEQFF.

The rearrangement links TRBV3-1 (or the pseudogene TRBV3-2) to TRBJ2-5; TRBD1 agrees at 10 bases. Trimming removed 3 bases from V and 5 bases from J; junction bases left unmatched: 9. Germline lookup yields CDR1 LGHDT and CDR2 YNNKEL (reference sequence). The CDR3 extends over 16 amino acids. This chain's CDR3 is CASSQLGQGTGETQYF. In nucleotides, the CDR3 is TGTGCCAGCAGCCAGCTGGGACAGGGGACGGGGGAGACCCAGTACTTC.

The chain couples TRBV25-1 to TRBJ2-3, with 11 nucleotides matching TRBD1. CDR3 length: 15 residues. V shed 1 base, J shed 5 bases, and the junction held 2 bases outside the gene matches. Germline assignment: CDR1 MGHDK and CDR2 SYGVNS. The CDR3 is CASSELGQGEDTQYF. Here the CDR3 DNA reads TGTGCCAGCAGTGAATTGGGACAGGGGGAAGATACGCAGTATTTT.

The chain uses TRBV6-4 and TRBJ1-1; the D is unclear. Germline V gene sequence: CDR1 MRHNA, CDR2 SNTAGT. Trimming removed 6 bases at V and 5 bases at J, with 13 bases between. The CDR3 is 13 amino acids. In DNA, the CDR3 is TGTGCCAGCAGGGTCATGGAGGGTACTGAAGCTTTCTTT. Its protein is CASRVMEGTEAFF.

The J gene is TRBJ1-2, the V gene TRBV12-3 or TRBV12-4, with 7 positions matching TRBD1. V was pared by 4 bases and J by 7 bases, with 6 bases of the junction left unmatched. This CDR3 contains 13 residues. This chain's CDR3 is CASSSGQFLGYTF. CDR3 in DNA: TGTGCCAGCAGTTCGGGACAGTTTCTTGGCTACACCTTC.

The CDR3 is CASSPSGLRDSLYGYTF. The CDR3 nucleotides read TGTGCCAGCAGCCCCAGTGGGCTACGGGACAGTCTATATGGCTACACCTTC. V gene TRBV7-2 combines with J gene TRBJ1-2, with TRBD1 matching 7 bases. With 5 bases clipped from V and 5 bases from J, the junction kept 17 bases outside the gene matches. CDR1 is SGHTA, CDR2 FQGNSA, per germline. The CDR3 is 17 amino acids.

The chain is built from TRBV6-5 and TRBJ2-7, with D possibly matching TRBD2 (6 bases). From germline, CDR1 is MNHEY and CDR2 SVGAGI. The CDR3 contains 13 residues. Trimming took off 5 bases at V and 4 bases at J, with 12 bases between the two ends. The CDR3 sequence: CASSQNGGYEQYF. Written as DNA, the CDR3 is TGTGCCAGCAGTCAAAACGGAGGGTACGAGCAGTACTTC.

The chain employs TRBV5-1 and TRBJ2-6, with a possible D match to TRBD2 (5 bases). Deletions cut 1 base from V and 2 bases from J, with 10 bases between. Looked up from germline, CDR1 is SGHRS and CDR2 is YFSETQ. This CDR3 has 16 amino acids. The CDR3 protein is CASSLSSRAGANVLTF. DNA of the CDR3: TGCGCCAGCAGCTTGTCTTCGAGGGCTGGGGCCAACGTCCTGACTTTC.

This sequence joins TRBV5-4 and TRBJ2-6; maybe TRBD2 (6 bases). The V gene lost 0 bases and the J gene lost 2 bases, with 6 bases spanning the gap. Germline V gene data show CDR1 as SGHNT and CDR2 as YYREEE (reference sequence). The CDR3 runs to 15 residues. The DNA for the CDR3 is TGTGCCAGCAGCTTGGGCGGGGCTGGGGCCAACGTCCTGACTTTC. This codes for CASSLGGAGANVLTF.

Here the CDR3 DNA reads TGCGCCAGCAGCTTGTGGCTAGGAGGGGAGACCCAGTACTTC. Protein: CASSLWLGGETQYF. The chain recombines TRBV5-1 with TRBJ2-5; a possible D gene is TRBD2 (6 bases). This CDR3 is 14 amino acids long. The germline gives CDR1 SGHRS, CDR2 YFSETQ. V shed 1 base and J shed 5 bases, with 12 bases lying between them.

The V gene is TRBV7-9, the J gene TRBJ2-7; TRBD1 aligns across 10 bases. Per the germline V gene, CDR1 is SEHNR and CDR2 is FQNEAQ (reference sequence). The CDR3 is made up of 16 amino acids. After removal of 6 bases from V and 1 base from J, the junction contained 9 bases not matched to a gene. The chain's CDR3 is CASSSFDRGLSYEQYF. The CDR3 region has the DNA TGTGCCAGCAGTTCCTTTGACAGGGGGCTGTCCTACGAGCAGTACTTC.

The chain is built from TRBV2 and TRBJ2-2, with D unresolved. Trimming removed 5 bases at V and 0 bases at J, with 7 bases between. Germline CDR1 SNHLY, CDR2 FYNNEI. CDR3 length: 14 residues. CDR3 nucleotide sequence: TGTGCCAGCAGTTCTTTTACGAACACCGGGGAGCTGTTTTTT. Translating gives CASSSFTNTGELFF.

The chain couples TRBV5-1 to TRBJ1-1; no firm D call. Trimming cost V 2 bases and J 2 bases, with 10 bases left between them. The CDR3 runs 14 residues. Germline CDR1 SGHRS, CDR2 YFSETQ. The CDR3 bases are TGCGCCAGCAGCTTAGAGGGAGGAAACACTGAAGCTTTCTTT. It specifies CASSLEGGNTEAFF.

This clone was seen at least ten times. This chain joins TRBV19 and TRBJ2-7, with 10 positions matching TRBD2. Germline V lookup: CDR1 LNHDA, CDR2 SQIVND (reference sequence). This CDR3 contains 15 residues. V was pared by 1 base and J by 2 bases, with 2 bases of the junction left unmatched. In DNA form, the CDR3 reads TGTGCCAGTAGTATAGGAGCGGGGGGGGCCTACGAGCAGTACTTC. It encodes CASSIGAGGAYEQYF.

This rearrangement joins TRBV19 to TRBJ2-7, with 7 positions matching TRBD2. J was trimmed by 6 bases and V by 7 bases; bases with no gene match: 9. Germline values: CDR1 LNHDA, CDR2 SQIVND (reference sequence). This CDR3 comprises 13 residues. In DNA, the CDR3 is TGTGCCAGTAAACAGCGGGAATGGTCCGAGCAGTACTTC. This gives the protein CASKQREWSEQYF.

This clone was recorded once. CDR3 in DNA: TGTGCCAGCAGTGGAAGGACAGGGGGGATTAATCAGCCCCAGCATTTT. Amino acids: CASSGRTGGINQPQHF. The chain links TRBV6-1 to TRBJ1-5; TRBD1 matches 10 bases. The CDR3 is 16 residues long. Germline V gene sequence: CDR1 MNHNS, CDR2 SASEGT. V trimming: 4 bases; J trimming: 4 bases; junction bases outside the gene matches: 7.

The rearrangement links TRBV4-2 to TRBJ2-5; D remains unclear. Germline V gives CDR1 LGHNA, CDR2 YNFKEQ. The V end lost 4 bases, the J end lost 2 bases, and 5 bases lay between the germline ends. The CDR3 loop spans 12 amino acids. The CDR3 reads CASSRSQETQYF. The CDR3 DNA follows: TGTGCCAGCAGCCGGAGTCAAGAGACCCAGTACTTC.

This chain connects TRBV4-3 to TRBJ1-3; TRBD1 matches 9 bases. CDR3 length: 15 amino acids. CDR1 and CDR2 (germline): LGHNA, YSLEER. The junction had 8 bases not matched to a gene; V was cut back by 6 bases and J by 5 bases. CDR3 loop: CASSKLTGGRNTIYF. The CDR3 nucleotides read TGCGCCAGCAGTAAACTGACAGGGGGAAGAAACACCATATATTTT.

This clone has a single count. The chain carries TRBV19 and TRBJ1-2; no clear D. This CDR3 is 13 amino acids long. V was pared by 6 bases and J by 6 bases, with 14 bases between. Germline CDR1 LNHDA, CDR2 SQIVND (reference sequence). The CDR3 sequence is CASRDGRGNGYTF. In nucleotides, the CDR3 is TGTGCCAGTAGAGATGGGCGCGGGAATGGCTACACCTTC. The full variable domain, rest sourced from reference TRBV19 and TRBJ1-2, is DGGITQSPKYLFRKEGQNVTLSCEQNLNHDAMYWYRQDPGQGLRLIYYSQIVNDFQKGDIAEGYSVSREKKESFPLTVTSAQKNPTAFYLCASRDGRGNGYTFGSGTRLTVV.

V is TRBV11-2 and J is TRBJ2-3; D gene unclear. Trimming took 5 bases from V and 3 from J, leaving 3 bases between them. Germline-derived CDR1 and CDR2 are SGHAT and FQNNGV. The CDR3 extends over 11 amino acids. The DNA for the CDR3 is TGTGCCAGCAGCCAGACAGATACGCAGTATTTT. The encoded protein is CASSQTDTQYF.

This chain uses TRBV11-2 with TRBJ1-1, with D perhaps matching TRBD1 (5 bases). The CDR3 is 16 residues long. Germline CDR1 SGHAT, CDR2 FQNNGV. V shed 0 bases and J shed 1 base, with 12 bases lying between them. The CDR3 loop is CASSLDVGTPNTEAFF. The CDR3, as DNA: TGTGCCAGCAGCTTAGATGTTGGGACTCCGAACACTGAAGCTTTCTTT.

This chain connects TRBV28 to TRBJ2-7; perhaps TRBD2 as D (5 bases). The CDR3 contains 13 residues. V lost 1 base, J lost 2 bases, and 6 bases lay in between. CDR1 is MDHEN, CDR2 SYDVKM, per germline. This CDR3 reads CASSLSGTYEQYF. CDR3 nucleotides: TGTGCCAGCAGTTTATCGGGAACCTACGAGCAGTACTTC.

The V and J genes are TRBV19 and TRBJ2-3, with 7 nucleotides matching TRBD1. The CDR3 covers 15 residues. J was trimmed by 2 bases and V by 5 bases; bases with no gene match: 7. Germline CDR1 reads LNHDA; CDR2 reads SQIVND (reference sequence). CDR3 nucleotide sequence: TGTGCCAGTAGTTCCCCAGGACAGGCCACAGATACGCAGTATTTT. It codes for CASSSPGQATDTQYF. The entire variable domain, with the rest obtained from reference TRBV19 and TRBJ2-3, is as follows: DGGITQSPKYLFRKEGQNVTLSCEQNLNHDAMYWYRQDPGQGLRLIYYSQIVNDFQKGDIAEGYSVSREKKESFPLTVTSAQKNPTAFYLCASSSPGQATDTQYFGPGTRLTVL.

The J gene is TRBJ1-1, the V gene TRBV18; D is ambiguous. This CDR3 has 13 residues. The V and J ends lost 8 bases and 1 base respectively, with 11 bases between them. Looked up from germline, CDR1 is KGHSH and CDR2 is LQKENI. CDR3 sequence reads: CASHEGRNTEAFF. The CDR3 coding sequence is TGTGCCAGCCACGAGGGAAGGAACACTGAAGCTTTCTTT. Looking up the rest from reference TRBV18 and TRBJ1-1 gives the full variable domain: NAGVMQNPRHLVRRRGQEARLRCSPMKGHSHVYWYRQLPEEGLKFMVYLQKENIIDESGMPKERFSAEFPKEGPSILRIQQVVRGDSAAYFCASHEGRNTEAFFGQGTRLTVV.